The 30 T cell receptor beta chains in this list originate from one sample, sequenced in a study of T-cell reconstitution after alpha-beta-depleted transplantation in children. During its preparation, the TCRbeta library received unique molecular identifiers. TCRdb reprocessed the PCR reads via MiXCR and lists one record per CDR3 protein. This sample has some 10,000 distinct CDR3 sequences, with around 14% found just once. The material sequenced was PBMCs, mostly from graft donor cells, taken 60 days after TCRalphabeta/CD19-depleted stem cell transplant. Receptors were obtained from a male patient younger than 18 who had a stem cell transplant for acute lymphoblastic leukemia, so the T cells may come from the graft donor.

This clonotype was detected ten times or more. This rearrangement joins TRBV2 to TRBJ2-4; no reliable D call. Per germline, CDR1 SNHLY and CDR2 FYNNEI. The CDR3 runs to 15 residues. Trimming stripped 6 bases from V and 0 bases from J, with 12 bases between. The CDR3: CASRPLTLAKNIQYF. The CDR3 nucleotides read TGTGCCAGCAGGCCGCTGACATTAGCCAAAAACATTCAGTACTTC. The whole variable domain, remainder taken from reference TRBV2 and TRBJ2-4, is EPEVTQTPSHQVTQMGQEVILRCVPISNHLYFYWYRQILGQKVEFLVSFYNNEISEKSEIFDDQFSVERPDGSNFTLKIRSTKLEDSAMYFCASRPLTLAKNIQYFGAGTRLSVL.

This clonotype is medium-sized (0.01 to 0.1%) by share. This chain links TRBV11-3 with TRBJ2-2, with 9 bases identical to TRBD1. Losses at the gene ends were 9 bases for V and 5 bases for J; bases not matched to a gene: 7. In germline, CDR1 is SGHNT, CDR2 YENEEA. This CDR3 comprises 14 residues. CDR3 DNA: TGTGCCAGTGCCGGGACAGGGATAACCGGGGAGCTGTTTTTT. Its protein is CASAGTGITGELFF.

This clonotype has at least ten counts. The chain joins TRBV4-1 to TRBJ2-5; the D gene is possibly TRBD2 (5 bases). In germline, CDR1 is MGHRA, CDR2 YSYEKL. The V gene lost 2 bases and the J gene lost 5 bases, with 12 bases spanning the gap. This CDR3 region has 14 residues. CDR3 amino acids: CASSQYLAPETQYF. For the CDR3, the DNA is TGCGCCAGCAGCCAATACCTAGCACCCGAGACCCAGTACTTC.

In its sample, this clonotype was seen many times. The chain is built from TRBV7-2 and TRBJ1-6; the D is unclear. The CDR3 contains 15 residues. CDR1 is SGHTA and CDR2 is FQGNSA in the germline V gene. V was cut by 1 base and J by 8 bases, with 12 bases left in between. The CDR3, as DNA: TGTGCCAGCAGCTTAGAGGGAATCCGTTATTCACCCCTCCACTTT. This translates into CASSLEGIRYSPLHF.

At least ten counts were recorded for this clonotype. The CDR3 DNA is TGTGCCAGCAGGCCAGCGGGATTGGCCCATACGCAGTATTTT. This encodes CASRPAGLAHTQYF. The chain joins TRBV12-3 or TRBV12-4 to TRBJ2-3; 7 bases line up with TRBD2. The V segment lost 6 bases and the J segment 7 bases; nucleotides outside the gene matches: 10. The CDR3 contains 14 residues.

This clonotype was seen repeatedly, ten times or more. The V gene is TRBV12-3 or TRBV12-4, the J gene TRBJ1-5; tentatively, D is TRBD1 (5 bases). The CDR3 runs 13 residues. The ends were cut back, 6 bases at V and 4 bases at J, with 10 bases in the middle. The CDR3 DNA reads TGTGCCAGCAGGGGGCAGCCGAATCAGCCCCAGCATTTT. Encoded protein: CASRGQPNQPQHF.

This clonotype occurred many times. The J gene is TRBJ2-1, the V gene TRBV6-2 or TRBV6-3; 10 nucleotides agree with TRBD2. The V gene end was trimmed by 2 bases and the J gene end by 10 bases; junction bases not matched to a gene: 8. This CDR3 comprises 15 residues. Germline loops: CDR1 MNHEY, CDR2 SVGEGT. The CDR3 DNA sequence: TGTGCCAGCAGTTACGGCCAGCGGGAGGGTCGGGAGCAGTTCTTC. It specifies CASSYGQREGREQFF.

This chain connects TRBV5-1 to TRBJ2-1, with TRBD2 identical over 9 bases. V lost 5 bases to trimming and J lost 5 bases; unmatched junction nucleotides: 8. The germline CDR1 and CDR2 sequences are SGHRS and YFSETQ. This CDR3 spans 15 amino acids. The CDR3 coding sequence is TGCGCCAGCAGTCTTCTAGCGGGGACCGACAATGAGCAGTTCTTC. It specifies CASSLLAGTDNEQFF.

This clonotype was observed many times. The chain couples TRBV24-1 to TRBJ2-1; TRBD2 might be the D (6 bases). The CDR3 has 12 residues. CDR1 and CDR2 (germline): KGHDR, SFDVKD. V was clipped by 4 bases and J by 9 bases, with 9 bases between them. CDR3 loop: CATSERRGEQFF. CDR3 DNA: TGTGCCACCAGTGAAAGGAGGGGTGAGCAGTTCTTC.

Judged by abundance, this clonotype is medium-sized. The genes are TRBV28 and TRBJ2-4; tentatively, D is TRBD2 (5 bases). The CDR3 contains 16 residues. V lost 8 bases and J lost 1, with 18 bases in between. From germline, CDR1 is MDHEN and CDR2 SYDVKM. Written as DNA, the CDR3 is TGTGCCAGCGGTCTGAGGAGGCCGGGGGCCAAAAACATTCAGTACTTC. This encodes CASGLRRPGAKNIQYF.

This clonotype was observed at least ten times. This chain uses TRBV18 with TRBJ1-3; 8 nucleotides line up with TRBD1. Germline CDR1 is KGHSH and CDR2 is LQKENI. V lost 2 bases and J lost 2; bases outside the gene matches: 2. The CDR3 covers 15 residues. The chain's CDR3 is CASSPLTGAGNTIYF. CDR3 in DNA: TGTGCCAGCTCACCATTGACAGGGGCTGGAAACACCATATATTTT.

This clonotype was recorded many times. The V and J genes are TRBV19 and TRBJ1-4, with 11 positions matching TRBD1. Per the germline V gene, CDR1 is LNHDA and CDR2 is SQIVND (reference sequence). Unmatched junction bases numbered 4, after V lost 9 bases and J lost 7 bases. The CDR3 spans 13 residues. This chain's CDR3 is CASRGTGGEKLFF. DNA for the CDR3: TGTGCCAGCCGCGGGACAGGGGGTGAAAAACTGTTTTTT.

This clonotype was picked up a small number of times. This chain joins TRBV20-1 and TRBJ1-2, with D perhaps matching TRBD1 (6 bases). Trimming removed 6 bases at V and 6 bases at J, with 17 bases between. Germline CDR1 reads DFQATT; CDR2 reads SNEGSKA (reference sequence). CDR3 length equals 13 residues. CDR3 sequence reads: CSAGTGGLDGYTF. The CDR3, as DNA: TGCAGTGCCGGGACCGGGGGCCTAGATGGCTACACCTTC.

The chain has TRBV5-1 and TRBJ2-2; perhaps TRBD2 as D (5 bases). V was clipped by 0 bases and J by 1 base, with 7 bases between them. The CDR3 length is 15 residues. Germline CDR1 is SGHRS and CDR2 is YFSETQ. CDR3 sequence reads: CASSLASRNTGELFF. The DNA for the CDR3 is TGCGCCAGCAGCTTGGCTAGCAGGAACACCGGGGAGCTGTTTTTT.

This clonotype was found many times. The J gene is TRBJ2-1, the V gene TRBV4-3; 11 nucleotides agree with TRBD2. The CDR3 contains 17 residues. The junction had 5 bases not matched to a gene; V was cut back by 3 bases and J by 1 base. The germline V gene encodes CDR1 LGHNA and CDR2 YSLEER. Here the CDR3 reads CASSQLGTSGSYNEQFF. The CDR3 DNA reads TGCGCCAGCAGCCAGCTCGGGACTAGCGGTTCCTACAATGAGCAGTTCTTC.

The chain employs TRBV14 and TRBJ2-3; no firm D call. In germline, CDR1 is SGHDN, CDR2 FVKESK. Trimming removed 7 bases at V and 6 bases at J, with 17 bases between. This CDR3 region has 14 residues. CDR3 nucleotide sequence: TGTGCCAGCACCCCTGGTTTGTGGTCCGATACGCAGTATTTT. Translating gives CASTPGLWSDTQYF.

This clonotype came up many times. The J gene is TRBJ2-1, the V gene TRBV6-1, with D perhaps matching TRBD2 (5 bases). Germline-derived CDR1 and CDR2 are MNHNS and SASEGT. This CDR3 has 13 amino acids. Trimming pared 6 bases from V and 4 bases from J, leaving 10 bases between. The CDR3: CASSSGLYNEQFF. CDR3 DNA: TGTGCCAGCAGCTCCGGACTGTACAATGAGCAGTTCTTC.

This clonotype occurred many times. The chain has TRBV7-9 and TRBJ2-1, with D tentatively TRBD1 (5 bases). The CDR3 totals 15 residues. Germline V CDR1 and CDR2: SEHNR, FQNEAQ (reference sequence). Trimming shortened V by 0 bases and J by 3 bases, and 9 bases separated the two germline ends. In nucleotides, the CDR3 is TGTGCCAGCAGCTTAGCGGGGCGGATCTACAATGAGCAGTTCTTC. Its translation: CASSLAGRIYNEQFF.

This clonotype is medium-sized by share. CDR3 coding DNA: TGCGCCAGCAGCTTGGTGAGGAACACTGAAGCTTTCTTT. Translation: CASSLVRNTEAFF. The V and J genes are TRBV5-1 and TRBJ1-1, with unresolved D. Germline V gene sequence: CDR1 SGHRS, CDR2 YFSETQ. The CDR3 consists of 13 residues. Between the trimmed V and J ends, which lost 0 bases and 1 base, there was a span of 4 bases.

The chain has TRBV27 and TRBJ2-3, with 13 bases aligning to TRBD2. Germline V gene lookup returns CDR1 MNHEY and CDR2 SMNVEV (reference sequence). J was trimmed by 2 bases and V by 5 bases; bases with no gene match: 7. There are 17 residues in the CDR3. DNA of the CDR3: TGTGCCAGCAGTCCGGCGGGACTAGCGGGGCTCACAGATACGCAGTATTTT. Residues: CASSPAGLAGLTDTQYF.

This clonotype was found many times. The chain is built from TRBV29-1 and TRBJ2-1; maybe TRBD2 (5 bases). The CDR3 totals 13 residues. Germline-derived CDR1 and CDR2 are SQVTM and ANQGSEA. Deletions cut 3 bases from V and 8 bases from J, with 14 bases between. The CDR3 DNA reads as TGCAGCGTTGAGCGGGCCCCTTGGGATGAGCAGTTCTTC. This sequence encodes CSVERAPWDEQFF.

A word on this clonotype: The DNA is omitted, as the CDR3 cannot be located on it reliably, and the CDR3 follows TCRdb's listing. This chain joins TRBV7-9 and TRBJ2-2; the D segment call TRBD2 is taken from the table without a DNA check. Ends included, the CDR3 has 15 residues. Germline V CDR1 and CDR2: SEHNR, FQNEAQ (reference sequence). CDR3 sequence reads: CASSLAGGVTGSCFF.

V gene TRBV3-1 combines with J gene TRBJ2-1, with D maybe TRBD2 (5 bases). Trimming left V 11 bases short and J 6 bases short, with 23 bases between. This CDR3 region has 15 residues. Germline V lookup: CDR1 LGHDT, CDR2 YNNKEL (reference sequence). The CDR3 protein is CACSLYGSPPNEQFF. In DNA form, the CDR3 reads TGTGCCTGCTCCCTATATGGGAGCCCGCCCAATGAGCAGTTCTTC.

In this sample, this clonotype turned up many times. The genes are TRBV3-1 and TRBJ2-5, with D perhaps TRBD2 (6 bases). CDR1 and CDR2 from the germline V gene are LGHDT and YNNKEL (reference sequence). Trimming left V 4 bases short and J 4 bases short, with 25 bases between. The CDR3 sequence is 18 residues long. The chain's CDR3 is CASSPWTLALSARETQYF. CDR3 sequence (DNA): TGTGCCAGCAGCCCTTGGACACTAGCCCTATCAGCCCGAGAGACCCAGTACTTC.

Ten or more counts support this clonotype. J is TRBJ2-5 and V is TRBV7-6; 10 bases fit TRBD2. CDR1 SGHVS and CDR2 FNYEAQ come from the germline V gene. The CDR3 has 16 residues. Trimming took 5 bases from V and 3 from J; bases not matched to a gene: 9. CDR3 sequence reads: CASSQPGLALEETQYF. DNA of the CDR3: TGTGCCAGCAGCCAGCCGGGACTAGCGCTAGAAGAGACCCAGTACTTC.

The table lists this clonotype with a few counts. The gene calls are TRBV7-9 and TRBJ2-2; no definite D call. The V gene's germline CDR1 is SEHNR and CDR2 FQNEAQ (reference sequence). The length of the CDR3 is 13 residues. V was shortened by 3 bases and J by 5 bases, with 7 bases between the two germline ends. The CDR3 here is CASSLGWTGELFF. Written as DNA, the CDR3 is TGTGCCAGCAGCTTGGGCTGGACCGGGGAGCTGTTTTTT.

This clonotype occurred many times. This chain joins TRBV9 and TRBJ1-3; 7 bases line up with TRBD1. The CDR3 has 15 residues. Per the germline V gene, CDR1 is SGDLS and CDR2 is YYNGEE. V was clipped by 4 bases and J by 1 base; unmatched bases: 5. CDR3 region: CASSFRTGSGNTIYF. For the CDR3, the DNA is TGTGCCAGCAGCTTCCGGACAGGTTCTGGAAACACCATATATTTT. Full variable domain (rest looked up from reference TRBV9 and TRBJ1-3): DSGVTQTPKHLITATGQRVTLRCSPRSGDLSVYWYQQSLDQGLQFLIQYYNGEERAKGNILERFSAQQFPDLHSELNLSSLELGDSALYFCASSFRTGSGNTIYFGEGSWLTVV.

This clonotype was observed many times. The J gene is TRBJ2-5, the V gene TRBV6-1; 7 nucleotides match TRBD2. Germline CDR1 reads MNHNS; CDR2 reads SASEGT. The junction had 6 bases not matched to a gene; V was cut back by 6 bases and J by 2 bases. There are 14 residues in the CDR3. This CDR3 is CASSSAGAQETQYF. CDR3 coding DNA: TGTGCCAGCAGCTCGGCGGGAGCTCAAGAGACCCAGTACTTC.

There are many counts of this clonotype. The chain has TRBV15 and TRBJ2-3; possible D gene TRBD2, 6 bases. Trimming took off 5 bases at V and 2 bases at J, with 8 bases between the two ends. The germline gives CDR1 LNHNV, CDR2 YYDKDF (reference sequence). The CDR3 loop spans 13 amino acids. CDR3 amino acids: CATSPGDTDTQYF. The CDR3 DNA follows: TGTGCCACCAGCCCGGGAGACACAGATACGCAGTATTTT.

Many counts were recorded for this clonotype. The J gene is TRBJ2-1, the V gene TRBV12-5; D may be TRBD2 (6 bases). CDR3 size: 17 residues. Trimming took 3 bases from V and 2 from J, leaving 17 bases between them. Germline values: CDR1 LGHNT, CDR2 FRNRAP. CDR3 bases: TGTGCTAGTGGTTTCCCCACTAGCAGTCCCCCCTACAATGAGCAGTTCTTC. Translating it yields CASGFPTSSPPYNEQFF.